This T cell receptor (beta chain) was captured in a study of preoperative IRX-2 immunotherapy in early breast cancer. The protocol was immunoSEQ multiplex PCR, while the TCRdb copy is restricted to in-frame clones and leaves out a portion. In the table there are roughly 2,100 clones, roughly 81% of which are singletons. This sample's treatment: preoperative locoregional IRX-2 cytokine immunotherapy. This CDR3 contains 17 residues. V lost 1 base and J lost 0, with 16 bases in between. Germline V lookup: CDR1 GTSNPN, CDR2 SVGIG (reference sequence). The specimen comprised tumor tissue, sampled before IRX-2 immunotherapy. The origin of this receptor is a human donor with breast cancer. V usage is TRBV30 and J usage is TRBJ1-3, with D maybe TRBD1 (5 bases). Here the CDR3 reads CAWSDVRDPFSGNTIYF. The CDR3 nucleotides are TGTGCCTGGAGTGACGTGAGGGACCCCTTCTCTGGAAACACCATATATTTT.